The rows below give T cell receptor beta chains drawn from one sample of a study of blood T cell repertoires in COVID-19. Libraries were prepared by immunoSEQ multiplex PCR; TCRdb keeps only in-frame clonotypes and omits some of them. In the table there are about 190,000 clones, 82% of which are singletons. Sequencing was performed on peripheral blood. The receptors shown here come from a woman of 80 years or more with active or convalescent COVID-19. CDR3s include the opening cysteine and the closing phenylalanine or tryptophan. Fields, in order: V gene, D gene, clone size, J gene, CDR3 DNA, CDR3 protein. The D gene is left open where the match is weak. Size tells how often a clone was seen (once, few, many) or the class of an expanded clone, and some rows leave it out.

>TRBV29-1|NA|NA|TRBJ2-5
TGCAGCGTTGAAAAGTTCCGAGAGCAAGAGACCCAGTACTTC
CSVEKFREQETQYF
>TRBV18|NA|few|TRBJ1-2
TGTGCCAGCTCACCGAACAGGGTGTACACCTTC
CASSPNRVYTF
>TRBV5-1|NA|NA|TRBJ1-5
TGCGCCAGCAGCTTAGAGGGCCCTTATAGCAATCAGCCCCAGCATTTT
CASSLEGPYSNQPQHF
>TRBV7-9|TRBD2|NA|TRBJ2-1
TGTGCCAGCAGCTTAGATGGGGGGGATGAGCAGTTCTTC
CASSLDGGDEQFF
>TRBV18|TRBD1|NA|TRBJ2-5
TGTGCCAGCTCACCTGACAGGGGGCAAGAGACCCAGTACTTC
CASSPDRGQETQYF
>TRBV7-6|NA|NA|TRBJ2-5
TGTGCCAGCAGCTTAGACTCGAGGCGGAGGGGCCAAGAGACCCAGTACTTC
CASSLDSRRRGQETQYF
>TRBV9|TRBD1|NA|TRBJ1-1
TGTGCCAGCAGTGAGTTGTCGGGACAGGGGCCTAGAGGGACTGAAGCTTTCTTT
CASSELSGQGPRGTEAFF
>TRBV5-1|TRBD1|NA|TRBJ1-2
TGCGCCAGCAGCTATAGAAGGGGGACAGGGGGCCCTAAAAACTATGGCTACACCTTC
CASSYRRGTGGPKNYGYTF
>TRBV10-2|NA|NA|TRBJ2-3
TGCGCCAGCAGTGATCGACTGGTTAGCACAGATACGCAGTATTTT
CASSDRLVSTDTQYF
>TRBV6-2/TRBV6-3|NA|NA|TRBJ2-1
TGTGCCAGCAGTTACTCGGCTAGCGATCCCTACAATGAGCAGTTCTTC
CASSYSASDPYNEQFF
>TRBV12-3/TRBV12-4|NA|NA|TRBJ1-2
TGTGTCAGCGGCTCTGCCGGCTACACCTTC
CVSGSAGYTF
>TRBV30|NA|once|TRBJ1-5
TGTGCCTGGAGTCCCCGGGTCGGGGTTGGGAATCAGCCCCAGCATTTT
CAWSPRVGVGNQPQHF
>TRBV7-8|NA|NA|TRBJ2-3
TGTGCCAGCAGCTTAGTTAACGGAGGCAGGCCCACAGATACGCAGTATTTT
CASSLVNGGRPTDTQYF
>TRBV19|NA|NA|TRBJ1-1
TGTGCCACCAGGGAAACAGACGGGGGAGGGGTGGGCACTGAAGCTTTCTTT
CATRETDGGGVGTEAFF
>TRBV5-1|NA|NA|TRBJ2-3
TGCGCCAGCAGCGTGGTGGCCACAGATACGCAGTATTTT
CASSVVATDTQYF
>TRBV2|NA|NA|TRBJ1-1
TGTGCCAGCTCCCTGGCTCCCCGAACTGAAGCTTTCTTT
CASSLAPRTEAFF
>TRBV28|NA|few|TRBJ1-5
TGTGCCAGCAGTTTATCGGGGGGTCGGAATCAGCCCCAGCATTTT
CASSLSGGRNQPQHF
>TRBV15|NA|NA|TRBJ1-1
TGTGCCACCAGCAGAGATGCAAGGGGGAACACTGAAGCTTTCTTT
CATSRDARGNTEAFF
>TRBV20-1|TRBD1|NA|TRBJ1-1
TGCAGTGCTAGCAGGGGGGAGGAAGCTTTCTTT
CSASRGEEAFF
>TRBV24-1|NA|NA|TRBJ2-4
TGTGCCACCAGTGATCCGGGGAGTAGCGGCAAAAACATTCAGTACTTC
CATSDPGSSGKNIQYF
>TRBV24-1|NA|NA|TRBJ2-2
TGTGCCACCAACGGGGGGCAGACCGGGGAGCTGTTTTTT
CATNGGQTGELFF
>TRBV10-3|TRBD2|NA|TRBJ2-3
TGTGCCATCGCCCAAAACCGCGGGAGGAACAGCACAGATACGCAGTATTTT
CAIAQNRGRNSTDTQYF
>TRBV11-2|NA|NA|TRBJ2-7
TGTGCCAGCAGCTTAGACCCCCGGGACATTACCTACGAGCAGTACTTC
CASSLDPRDITYEQYF
>TRBV6-1|TRBD1|NA|TRBJ1-2
TGTGCCAGCAGTGAGGGGACAGTGGTTAAGAGCTACACCTTC
CASSEGTVVKSYTF
>TRBV28|NA|NA|TRBJ1-1
TGTGCCAGCAGTTTGACAGAGCCCACTGAAGCTTTCTTT
CASSLTEPTEAFF
>TRBV28|TRBD1|NA|TRBJ2-7
TGTGCCAGCAGCTATACCGGGACAGGGAACGGTGGGCTCTACGAGCAGTACTTC
CASSYTGTGNGGLYEQYF
>TRBV6-6|NA|NA|TRBJ2-2
TGTGCCAGTTTCCTTGGAGGCCGGGAGTTGTCCGGGGAGCTGTTTTTT
CASFLGGRELSGELFF
>TRBV7-3|TRBD1|NA|TRBJ2-3
TGTGCCAGCAGTTCACAGGGGGTTGGGACAGATACGCAGTATTTT
CASSSQGVGTDTQYF
>TRBV19|NA|few|TRBJ1-6
TGTGCCAGTTCCTCGAGCTCCTATAATTCACCCCTCCACTTT
CASSSSSYNSPLHF
>TRBV5-1|NA|few|TRBJ2-4
TGCGCCAGCAGCTTGGCCGCAGGGATGGTTGACATTCAGTACTTC
CASSLAAGMVDIQYF
>TRBV11-2|NA|NA|TRBJ2-7
TGTGCCAGCAGCTTAGTTCCCCCCAGCGGGGAGCAGTACTTC
CASSLVPPSGEQYF
>TRBV6-5|TRBD1|NA|TRBJ1-5
TGTGCCAGCAGGGGGACAGGGGGTGGACCCCAGCATTTT
CASRGTGGGPQHF
>TRBV10-3|TRBD2|NA|TRBJ2-3
TGTGCCATCAGCTTAGCGGGAGAAGATACGCAGTATTTT
CAISLAGEDTQYF
>TRBV20-1|TRBD2|NA|TRBJ2-1
TGCAGTGCTAGTTATAGGGGCGGGAGTTCCTACAATGAGCAGTTCTTC
CSASYRGGSSYNEQFF
>TRBV11-2|NA|NA|TRBJ1-3
TGTGCCAGCAGCGAGGGACAAAGAAACACCATATATTTT
CASSEGQRNTIYF
>TRBV7-9|NA|NA|TRBJ2-7
TGTGCCAGCAGCTTAGCTGACCAGGGAACCTACGAGCAGTACTTC
CASSLADQGTYEQYF
>TRBV24-1|TRBD2|NA|TRBJ2-1
TGTGCCACCAGTGATTCCCTCCAGCGGGAGTTAATAAATGAGCAGTTCTTC
CATSDSLQRELINEQFF
>TRBV24-1|TRBD2|once|TRBJ2-3
TGTGCCACCAGTGTCGGGAGGTCGACAGATACGCAGTATTTT
CATSVGRSTDTQYF
>TRBV11-3|NA|NA|TRBJ1-1
TGTGCCAGCAGCCCAGGTAGTGGCGTGACTGAAGCTTTCTTT
CASSPGSGVTEAFF
>TRBV6-6|NA|NA|TRBJ1-2
TGTGCCAGCTCAGTTAATAGAGGCGCTTACGGCTACACCTTC
CASSVNRGAYGYTF
>TRBV5-5|NA|few|TRBJ1-4
TGTGCCAGCAGCCTTTACCAGGAAGCTAATGAAAAACTGTTTTTT
CASSLYQEANEKLFF
>TRBV5-1|NA|NA|TRBJ2-3
TGCGCCAGCAGGGGGGGTTTGGGAGATACGCAGTATTTT
CASRGGLGDTQYF
>TRBV10-3|TRBD1|NA|TRBJ1-4
TGTGCCATCAGTGCCCAGGACAGGGTTAATGAAAAACTGTTTTTT
CAISAQDRVNEKLFF
>TRBV2|TRBD2|NA|TRBJ2-5
TGTGCCAGCAGTAGGGGTCTGGCGGGAGGTGGTGAGACCCAGTACTTC
CASSRGLAGGGETQYF
>TRBV10-1|NA|NA|TRBJ1-5
TGCGCCCCCGATCAGGGATGGAATCAGCCCCAGCATTTT
CAPDQGWNQPQHF
>TRBV7-3|NA|NA|TRBJ1-5
TGTGCCAGCAGCTTACGAGGAGGAATTGATCAGCCCCAGCATTTT
CASSLRGGIDQPQHF
>TRBV10-3|TRBD1|NA|TRBJ1-1
TGTGCCATCAGGCGACAGGGTGACACTGAAGCTTTCTTT
CAIRRQGDTEAFF
>TRBV18|TRBD1|NA|TRBJ1-1
TGTGCCAGCTCACCACCGGGACAGCAAGCTTTCTTT
CASSPPGQQAFF
>TRBV6-5|NA|NA|TRBJ1-3
TGTGCCACCGGTTCCTCTGGAAACACCATATATTTT
CATGSSGNTIYF
>TRBV28|TRBD2|NA|TRBJ2-1
TGTGCCACCCGACTAGCGGGAGTTTACAATGAGCAGTTCTTC
CATRLAGVYNEQFF
>TRBV3-1/TRBV3-2|NA|NA|TRBJ1-5
TGTGCCAGCAGCCAAGATCTTATCAATCAGCCCCAGCATTTT
CASSQDLINQPQHF
>TRBV28|NA|NA|TRBJ1-1
TGTGCCAGCATCCCCTTTCCCCGGAACACTGAAGCTTTCTTT
CASIPFPRNTEAFF
>TRBV2|NA|NA|TRBJ1-2
TGTGCCAGCAGAGTTGGACAGTCTATGTTAGGCTACACCTTC
CASRVGQSMLGYTF
>TRBV6-5|NA|NA|TRBJ1-1
TGTGCCAGCACCGAACAGATCAACACTGAAGCTTTCTTT
CASTEQINTEAFF
>TRBV6-4|NA|once|TRBJ1-2
TGTGCCAGCAGATTCGGGGTGTCTGGTGGCTACACCTTC
CASRFGVSGGYTF
>TRBV6-5|NA|NA|TRBJ2-7
TGTGCCAGCAGTTACTCGGGGCCGAGCTCCTACGAGCAGTACTTC
CASSYSGPSSYEQYF
>TRBV28|NA|many|TRBJ2-3
TGTGCCAGCAGTTTTCTGGCGGGAGATACGCAGTATTTT
CASSFLAGDTQYF
>TRBV24-1|TRBD1|NA|TRBJ2-2
TGTGCCACCAGTGACCGGACAGGGACGAACACCGGGGAGCTGTTTTTT
CATSDRTGTNTGELFF
>TRBV28|TRBD2|NA|TRBJ2-7
TGTGCCAGCACGGGGACTAGCGGGAGCCGCAAGCAGTACTTC
CASTGTSGSRKQYF